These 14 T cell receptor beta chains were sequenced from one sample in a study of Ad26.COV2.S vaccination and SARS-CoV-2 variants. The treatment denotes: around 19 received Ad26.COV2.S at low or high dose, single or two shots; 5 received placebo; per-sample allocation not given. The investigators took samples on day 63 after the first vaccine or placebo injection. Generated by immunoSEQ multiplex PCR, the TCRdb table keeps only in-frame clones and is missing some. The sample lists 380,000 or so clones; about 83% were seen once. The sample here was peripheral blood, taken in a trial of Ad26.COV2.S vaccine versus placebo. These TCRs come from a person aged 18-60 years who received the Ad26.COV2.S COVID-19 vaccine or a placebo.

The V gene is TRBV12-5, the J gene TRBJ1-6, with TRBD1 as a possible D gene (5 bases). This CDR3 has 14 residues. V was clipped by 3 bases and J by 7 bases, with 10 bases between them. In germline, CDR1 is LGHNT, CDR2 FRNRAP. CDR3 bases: TGTGCTAGTGGTTTAGGGGTCGAGAATTCACCCCTCCACTTT. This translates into CASGLGVENSPLHF.

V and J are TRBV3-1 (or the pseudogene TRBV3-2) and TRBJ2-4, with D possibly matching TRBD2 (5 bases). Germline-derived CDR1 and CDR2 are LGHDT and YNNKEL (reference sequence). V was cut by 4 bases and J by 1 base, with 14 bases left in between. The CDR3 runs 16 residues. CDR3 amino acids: CASSPASGGAKNIQYF. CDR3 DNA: TGTGCCAGCAGCCCCGCCTCCGGCGGGGCCAAAAACATTCAGTACTTC.

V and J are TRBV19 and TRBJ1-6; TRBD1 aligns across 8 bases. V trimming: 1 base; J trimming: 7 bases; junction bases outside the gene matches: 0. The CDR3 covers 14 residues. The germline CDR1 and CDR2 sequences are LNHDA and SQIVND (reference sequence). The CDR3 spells CASSIGQGNSPLHF. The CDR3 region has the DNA TGTGCCAGTAGTATAGGACAGGGGAATTCACCCCTCCACTTT.

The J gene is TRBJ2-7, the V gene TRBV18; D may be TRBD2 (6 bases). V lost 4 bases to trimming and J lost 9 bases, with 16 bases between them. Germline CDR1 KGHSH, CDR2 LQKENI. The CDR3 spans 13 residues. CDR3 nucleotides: TGTGCCAGCTCACACGCTTTCGAGGGAGGGCAGTACTTC. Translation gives CASSHAFEGGQYF.

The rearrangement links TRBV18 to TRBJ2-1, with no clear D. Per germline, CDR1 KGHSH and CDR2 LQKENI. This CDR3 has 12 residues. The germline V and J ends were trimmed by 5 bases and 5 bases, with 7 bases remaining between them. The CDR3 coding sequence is TGTGCCAGCTCAGAGATCCACAATGAGCAGTTCTTC. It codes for CASSEIHNEQFF.

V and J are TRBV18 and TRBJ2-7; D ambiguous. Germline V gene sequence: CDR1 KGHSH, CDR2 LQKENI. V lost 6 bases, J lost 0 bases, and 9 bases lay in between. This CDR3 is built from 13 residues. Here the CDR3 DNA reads TGTGCCAGCTCCTCTGCCCCCTCCTACGAGCAGTACTTC. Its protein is CASSSAPSYEQYF.

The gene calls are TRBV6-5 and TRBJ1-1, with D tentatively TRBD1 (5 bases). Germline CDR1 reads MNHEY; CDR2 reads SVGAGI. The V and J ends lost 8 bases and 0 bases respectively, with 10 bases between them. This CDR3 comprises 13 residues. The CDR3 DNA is TGTGCCAGCGAAGGGACTCTGAACACTGAAGCTTTCTTT. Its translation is CASEGTLNTEAFF.

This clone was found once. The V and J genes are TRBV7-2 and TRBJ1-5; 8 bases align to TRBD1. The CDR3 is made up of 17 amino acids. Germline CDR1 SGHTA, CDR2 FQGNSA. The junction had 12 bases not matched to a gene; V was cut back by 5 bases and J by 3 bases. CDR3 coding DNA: TGTGCCAGCAGCCGCGGACAGGGAAGTCGTGACAATCAGCCCCAGCATTTT. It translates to CASSRGQGSRDNQPQHF.

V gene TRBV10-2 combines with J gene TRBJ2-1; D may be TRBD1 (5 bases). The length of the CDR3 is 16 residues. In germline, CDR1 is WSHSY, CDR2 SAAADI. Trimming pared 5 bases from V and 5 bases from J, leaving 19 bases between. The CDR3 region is CASSLLGPAAHNEQFF. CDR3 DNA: TGCGCCAGCAGTCTACTGGGGCCCGCCGCCCACAATGAGCAGTTCTTC.

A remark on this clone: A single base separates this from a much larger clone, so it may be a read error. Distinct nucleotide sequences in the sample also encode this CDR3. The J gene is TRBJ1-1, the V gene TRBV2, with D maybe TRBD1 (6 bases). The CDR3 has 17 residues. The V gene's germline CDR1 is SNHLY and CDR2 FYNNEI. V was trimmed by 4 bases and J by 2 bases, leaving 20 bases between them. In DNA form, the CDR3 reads TGTGCCAGCAGTGGACGTCGACAGGATACAACAAACACTGAAGCTTTCTTT. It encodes CASSGRRQDTTNTEAFF.

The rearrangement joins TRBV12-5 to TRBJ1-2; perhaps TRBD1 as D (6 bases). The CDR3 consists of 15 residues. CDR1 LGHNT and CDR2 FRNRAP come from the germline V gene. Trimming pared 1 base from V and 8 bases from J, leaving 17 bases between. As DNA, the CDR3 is TGTGCTAGTGGTTTGGAACAGGGCTCGAATACGGGCTACACCTTC. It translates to CASGLEQGSNTGYTF.

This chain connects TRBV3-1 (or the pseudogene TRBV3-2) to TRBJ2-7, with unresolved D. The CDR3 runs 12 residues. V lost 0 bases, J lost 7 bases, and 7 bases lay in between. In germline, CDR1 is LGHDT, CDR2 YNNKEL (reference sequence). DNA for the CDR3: TGTGCCAGCAGCCAAGATTTCCGTGAGCAGTACTTC. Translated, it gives CASSQDFREQYF.

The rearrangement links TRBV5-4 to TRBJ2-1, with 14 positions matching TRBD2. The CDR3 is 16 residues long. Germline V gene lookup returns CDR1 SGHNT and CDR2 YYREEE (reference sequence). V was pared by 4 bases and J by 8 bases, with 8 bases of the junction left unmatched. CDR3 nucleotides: TGTGCCAGCAGCGGGGGACTAGCGGGAGCGTCACATGAGCAGTTCTTC. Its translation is CASSGGLAGASHEQFF.

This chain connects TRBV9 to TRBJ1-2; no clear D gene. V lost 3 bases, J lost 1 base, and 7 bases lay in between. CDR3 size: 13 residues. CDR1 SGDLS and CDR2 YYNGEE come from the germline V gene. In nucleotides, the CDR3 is TGTGCCAGCAGCGGTACAGTTAACTATGGCTACACCTTC. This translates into CASSGTVNYGYTF.